This entry is about one T cell receptor beta chain. Participants were aged roughly 18 to 89 years, lived in around 25 US areas, and enrolled virtually. Allocation to cohorts depended on clinical history reported by the participants. Recovered status applied to Cohort 3 donors who had two consecutive negative PCRs. It also applied to those with clearance or with symptom resolution. Sequencing was performed with immunoSEQ multiplex PCR; in TCRdb, only in-frame clones are kept and a portion is missing. The table has about 280,000 clones, 88% seen once. This record belongs to a study of blood T cell repertoires in COVID-19. The overall study: T cells, B-cell-depleted T cells, or PBMCs supplied cDNA or gDNA.

The receptor comes from a woman aged 30 to 39 who had recovered from COVID-19. Source material: PBMCs or T cells enriched from blood (not recorded which).

CDR3 sequence: CASSPSWGRAHEQYF. The CDR3 coding sequence is TGTGCCAGCAGCCCATCTTGGGGGAGGGCCCACGAGCAGTACTTC. The chain has TRBV7-2 and TRBJ2-7; TRBD2 matches at 7 bases. The CDR3 spans 15 residues. V shed 5 bases and J 5 bases; nucleotides not matched to a gene: 12. Germline V lookup: CDR1 SGHTA, CDR2 FQGNSA.